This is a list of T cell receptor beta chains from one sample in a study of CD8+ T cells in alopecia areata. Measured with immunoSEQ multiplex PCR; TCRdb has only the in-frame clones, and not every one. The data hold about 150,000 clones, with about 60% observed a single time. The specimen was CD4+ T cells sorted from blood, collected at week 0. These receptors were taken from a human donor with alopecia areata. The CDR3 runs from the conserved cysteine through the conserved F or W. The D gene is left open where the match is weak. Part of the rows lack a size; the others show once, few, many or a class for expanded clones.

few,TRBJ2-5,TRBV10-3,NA,CATTRDTQETQYF,TGTGCCACTACCCGGGACACCCAAGAGACCCAGTACTTC
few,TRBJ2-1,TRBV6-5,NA,CASSPSQGGQFF,TGTGCCAGCAGTCCTTCACAGGGTGGGCAGTTCTTC
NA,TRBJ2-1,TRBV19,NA,CASTPTVSRANEQFF,TGTGCCAGTACCCCAACCGTAAGCAGGGCGAATGAGCAGTTCTTC
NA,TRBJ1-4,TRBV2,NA,CASSVGPKLFF,TGTGCCAGCAGTGTCGGGCCGAAACTGTTTTTT
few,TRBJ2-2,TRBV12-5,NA,CASGRGRDTGELFF,TGTGCTAGTGGTCGGGGCAGGGACACCGGGGAGCTGTTTTTT
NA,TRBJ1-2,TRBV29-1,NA,CSVDSQGGNNYGYTF,TGCAGCGTTGATTCACAGGGAGGGAATAACTATGGCTACACCTTC
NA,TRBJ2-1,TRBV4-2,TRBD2,CASSQDSGGGYNEQFF,TGTGCCAGCAGCCAAGATTCGGGCGGGGGCTACAATGAGCAGTTCTTC
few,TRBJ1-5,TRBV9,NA,CASSQGGSNQPQHF,TGTGCCAGCAGCCAAGGGGGTAGCAATCAGCCCCAGCATTTT
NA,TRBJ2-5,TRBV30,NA,CAWQRGGETQYF,TGTGCCTGGCAAAGGGGAGGTGAGACCCAGTACTTC
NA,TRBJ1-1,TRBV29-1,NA,CSVEDPVGKENTEAFF,TGCAGCGTTGAAGACCCGGTGGGAAAAGAGAACACTGAAGCTTTCTTT
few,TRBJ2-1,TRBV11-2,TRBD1,CASSLTGQGAYNEQFF,TGTGCCAGCAGCCTAACCGGACAGGGAGCCTACAATGAGCAGTTCTTC
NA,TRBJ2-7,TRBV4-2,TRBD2,CASSLNFGLAGAHRDYEQYF,TGTGCCAGCAGCTTAAACTTCGGACTAGCGGGGGCCCACCGTGACTACGAGCAGTACTTC
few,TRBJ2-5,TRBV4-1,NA,CASSQDGGTVVETQYF,TGTGCCAGCAGCCAAGATGGAGGGACAGTGGTGGAGACCCAGTACTTC
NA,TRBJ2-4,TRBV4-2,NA,CASSPRRDILNIQYF,TGTGCCAGCAGCCCTCGCCGGGACATACTAAACATTCAGTACTTC
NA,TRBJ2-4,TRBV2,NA,CASSESAANIQYF,TGTGCCAGCAGTGAATCGGCAGCAAACATTCAGTACTTC
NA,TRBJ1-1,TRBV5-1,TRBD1,CASSLGWDRYTEAFF,TGCGCCAGCAGCTTGGGTTGGGACAGATACACTGAAGCTTTCTTT
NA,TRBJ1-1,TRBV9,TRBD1,CASSVTGGTEAFF,TGTGCCAGCAGCGTCACAGGGGGCACTGAAGCTTTCTTT
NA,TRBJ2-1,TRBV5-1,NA,CASSQGLNNEQFF,TGCGCCAGCAGCCAGGGACTGAACAATGAGCAGTTCTTC
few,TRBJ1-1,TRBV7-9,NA,CASSLPGTEAFF,TGTGCCAGCAGCTTACCAGGGACTGAAGCTTTCTTT
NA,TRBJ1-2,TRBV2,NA,CASRQGIFYGYTF,TGTGCCAGCAGACAGGGAATCTTCTATGGCTACACCTTC
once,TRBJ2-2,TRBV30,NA,CAWSNRVRMFF,TGTGCCTGGAGTAACAGGGTCCGAATGTTTTTT
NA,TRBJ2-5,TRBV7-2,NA,CASSLAGTGGQETQYF,TGTGCCAGCAGCTTGGCGGGCACTGGAGGTCAAGAGACCCAGTACTTC
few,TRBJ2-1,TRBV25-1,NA,CASSESRGPTNEQFF,TGTGCCAGCAGTGAATCCCGGGGTCCAACAAATGAGCAGTTCTTC
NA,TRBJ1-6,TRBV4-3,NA,CASSQDHSGTLGSPLHF,TGCGCCAGCAGCCAAGATCATTCCGGGACTTTGGGTTCACCCCTCCACTTT
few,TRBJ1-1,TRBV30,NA,CAWSAQGSAEAFF,TGTGCCTGGAGTGCACAGGGAAGTGCTGAAGCTTTCTTT
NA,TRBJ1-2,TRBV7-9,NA,CASSSLEGGTYGYTF,TGTGCCAGCAGCTCCTTAGAGGGGGGGACCTATGGCTACACCTTC
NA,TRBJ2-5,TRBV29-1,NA,CSVKGEETQYF,TGCAGCGTAAAGGGGGAGGAGACCCAGTACTTC
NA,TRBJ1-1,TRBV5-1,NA,CASSPGRSRLNTEAFF,TGCGCCAGCAGCCCTGGCAGGAGCCGGCTGAACACTGAAGCTTTCTTT
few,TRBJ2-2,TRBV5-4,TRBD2,CASSLGLAGGHATGELFF,TGTGCCAGCAGCCTGGGACTAGCGGGGGGGCACGCCACCGGGGAGCTGTTTTTT
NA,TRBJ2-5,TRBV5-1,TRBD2,CASSLALAGGQETQYF,TGCGCCAGCAGCTTGGCACTAGCGGGGGGGCAAGAGACCCAGTACTTC
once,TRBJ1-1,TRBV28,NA,CASSLGGGHGTEAFF,TGTGCCAGCAGTTTAGGTGGGGGACATGGCACTGAAGCTTTCTTT
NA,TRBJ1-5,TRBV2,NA,CASSEQGTNQPQHF,TGTGCCAGCAGTGAACAGGGGACTAATCAGCCCCAGCATTTT
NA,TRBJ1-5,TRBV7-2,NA,CASSLEANQPQHF,TGTGCCAGCAGCTTAGAGGCCAATCAGCCCCAGCATTTT
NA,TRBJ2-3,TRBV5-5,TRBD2,CASSFGTSGGTDTQYF,TGTGCCAGCAGCTTCGGGACTAGCGGGGGGACAGATACGCAGTATTTT
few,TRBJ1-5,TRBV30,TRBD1,CAWSTGTGAYQPQHF,TGTGCCTGGAGTACCGGGACAGGGGCATATCAGCCCCAGCATTTT
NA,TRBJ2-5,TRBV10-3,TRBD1,CAISVGQGGRETQYF,TGTGCCATCAGCGTGGGACAGGGAGGGAGAGAGACCCAGTACTTC
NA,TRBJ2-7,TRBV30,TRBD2,CAWSSGGPSYEQYF,TGTGCCTGGAGCAGCGGGGGGCCCTCCTACGAGCAGTACTTC
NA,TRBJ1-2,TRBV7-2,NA,CASSFQTGTNGYTF,TGTGCCAGCAGCTTTCAGACCGGGACCAATGGCTACACCTTC
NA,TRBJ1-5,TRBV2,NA,CASSVLQGSQPQHF,TGTGCCAGCAGTGTCTTACAGGGAAGTCAGCCCCAGCATTTT
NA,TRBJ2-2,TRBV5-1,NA,CASANGAWTGELFF,TGCGCCAGCGCAAATGGGGCGTGGACCGGGGAGCTGTTTTTT
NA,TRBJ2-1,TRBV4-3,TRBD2,CASSRSSSGGPNEQFF,TGCGCCAGCAGCCGATCTTCTAGCGGGGGACCCAATGAGCAGTTCTTC
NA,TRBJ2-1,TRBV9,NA,CASSVGTVRYNEQFF,TGTGCCAGCAGCGTAGGGACAGTAAGATACAATGAGCAGTTCTTC
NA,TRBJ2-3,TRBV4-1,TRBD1,CASSQGGTGTADTQYF,TGCGCCAGCAGCCAAGGTGGGACAGGGACCGCAGATACGCAGTATTTT
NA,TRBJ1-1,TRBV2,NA,CASSSGETEAFF,TGTGCCAGCAGTTCGGGTGAGACTGAAGCTTTCTTT
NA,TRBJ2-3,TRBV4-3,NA,CASSQDSTGTDTQYF,TGCGCCAGCAGCCAAGATTCGACAGGCACAGATACGCAGTATTTT
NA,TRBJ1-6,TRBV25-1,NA,CASSEYSNSPLHF,TGTGCCAGCAGTGAATATAGCAATTCACCCCTCCACTTT
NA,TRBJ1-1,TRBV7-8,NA,CASTWGRLNTEAFF,TGTGCCAGCACCTGGGGACGGTTGAACACTGAAGCTTTCTTT
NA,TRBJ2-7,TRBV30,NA,CAWSVQGEGAYEQYF,TGTGCCTGGAGTGTACAGGGAGAAGGGGCCTACGAGCAGTACTTC
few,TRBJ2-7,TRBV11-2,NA,CASSSVRLTYEQYF,TGTGCCAGCAGTTCGGTCAGACTCACCTACGAGCAGTACTTC
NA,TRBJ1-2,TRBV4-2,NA,CASSQDHGYTF,TGTGCCAGCAGCCAAGATCATGGCTACACCTTC
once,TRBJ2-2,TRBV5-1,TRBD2,CASSPLAGTGELFF,TGCGCCAGCAGCCCTCTAGCGGGGACCGGGGAGCTGTTTTTT
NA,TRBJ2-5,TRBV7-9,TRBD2,CASSPRPGLEETQYF,TGTGCCAGCAGCCCCAGACCGGGACTAGAAGAGACCCAGTACTTC
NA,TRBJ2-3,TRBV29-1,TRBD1,CSVAVRGRAQYF,TGCAGCGTCGCGGTAAGGGGGCGGGCGCAGTATTTT